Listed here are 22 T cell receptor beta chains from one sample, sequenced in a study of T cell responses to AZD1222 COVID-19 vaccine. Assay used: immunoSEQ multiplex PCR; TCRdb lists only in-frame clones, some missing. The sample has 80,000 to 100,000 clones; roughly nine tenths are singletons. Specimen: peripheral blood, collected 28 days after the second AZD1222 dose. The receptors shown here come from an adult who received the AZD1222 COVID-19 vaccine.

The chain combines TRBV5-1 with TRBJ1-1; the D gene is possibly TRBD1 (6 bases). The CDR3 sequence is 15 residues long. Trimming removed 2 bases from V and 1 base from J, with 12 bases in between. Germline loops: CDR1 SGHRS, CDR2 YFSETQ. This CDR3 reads CASSFLPTGNTEAFF. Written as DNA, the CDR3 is TGCGCCAGCAGCTTCTTACCGACAGGGAACACTGAAGCTTTCTTT.

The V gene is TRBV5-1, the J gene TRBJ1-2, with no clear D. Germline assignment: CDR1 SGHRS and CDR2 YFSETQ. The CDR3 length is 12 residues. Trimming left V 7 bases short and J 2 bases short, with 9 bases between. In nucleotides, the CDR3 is TGCGCCAGCCGCCAGGCGAACTATGGCTACACCTTC. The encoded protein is CASRQANYGYTF.

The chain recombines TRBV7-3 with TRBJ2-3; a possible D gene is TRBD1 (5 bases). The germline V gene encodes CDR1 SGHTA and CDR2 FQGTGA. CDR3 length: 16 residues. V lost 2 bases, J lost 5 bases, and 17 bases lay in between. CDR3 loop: CASSLAAGRAGDTQYF. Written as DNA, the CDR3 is TGTGCCAGCAGCTTAGCGGCCGGCAGGGCTGGAGATACGCAGTATTTT.

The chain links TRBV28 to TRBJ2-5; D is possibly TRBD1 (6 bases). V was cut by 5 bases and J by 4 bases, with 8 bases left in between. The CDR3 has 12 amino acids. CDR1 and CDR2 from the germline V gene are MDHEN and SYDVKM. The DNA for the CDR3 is TGTGCCAGCAGTCAACAGGGAGAGACCCAGTACTTC. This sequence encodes CASSQQGETQYF.

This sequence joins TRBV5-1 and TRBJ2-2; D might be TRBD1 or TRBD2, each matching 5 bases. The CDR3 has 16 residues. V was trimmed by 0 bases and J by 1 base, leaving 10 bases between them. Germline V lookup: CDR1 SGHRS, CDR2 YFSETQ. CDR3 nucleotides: TGCGCCAGCAGCTTGGTTGGGACGGTGAACACCGGGGAGCTGTTTTTT. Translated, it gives CASSLVGTVNTGELFF. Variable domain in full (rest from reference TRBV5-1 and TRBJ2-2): KAGVTQTPRYLIKTRGQQVTLSCSPISGHRSVSWYQQTPGQGLQFLFEYFSETQRNKGNFPGRFSGRQFSNSRSEMNVSTLELGDSALYLCASSLVGTVNTGELFFGEGSRLTVL.

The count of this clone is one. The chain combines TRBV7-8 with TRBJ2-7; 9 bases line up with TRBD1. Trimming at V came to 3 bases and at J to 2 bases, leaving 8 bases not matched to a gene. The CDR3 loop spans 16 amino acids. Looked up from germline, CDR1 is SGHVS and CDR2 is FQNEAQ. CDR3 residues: CASSFAAGTGTYEQYF. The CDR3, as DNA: TGTGCCAGCAGCTTCGCCGCCGGGACAGGGACCTACGAGCAGTACTTC.

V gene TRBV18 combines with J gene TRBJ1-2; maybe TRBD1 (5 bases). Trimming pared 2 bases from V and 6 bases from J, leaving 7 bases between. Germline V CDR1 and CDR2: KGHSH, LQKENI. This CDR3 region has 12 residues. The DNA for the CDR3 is TGTGCCAGCTCACCAAGGGGCAATGGCTACACCTTC. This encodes CASSPRGNGYTF.

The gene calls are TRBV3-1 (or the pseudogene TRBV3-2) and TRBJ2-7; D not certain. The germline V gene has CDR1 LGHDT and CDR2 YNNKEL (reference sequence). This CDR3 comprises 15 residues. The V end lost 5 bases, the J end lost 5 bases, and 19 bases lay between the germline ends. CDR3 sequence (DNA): TGTGCCAGCAGCGCTGTGTTTTTCGTGTTAGACGAGCAGTACTTC. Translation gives CASSAVFFVLDEQYF.

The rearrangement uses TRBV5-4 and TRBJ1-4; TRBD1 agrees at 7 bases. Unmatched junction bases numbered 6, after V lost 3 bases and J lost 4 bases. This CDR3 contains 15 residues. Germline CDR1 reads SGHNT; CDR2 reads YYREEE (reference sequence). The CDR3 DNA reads TGTGCCAGCAGCTCACAGGGGACGGGTAATGAAAAACTGTTTTTT. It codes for CASSSQGTGNEKLFF.

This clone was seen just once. DNA for the CDR3: TGTGCCAGCAGTTTAGGACCCGGAGGAACTGAAGCTTTCTTT. Translated: CASSLGPGGTEAFF. V and J are TRBV28 and TRBJ1-1; unclear D gene. Trimming cost V 2 bases and J 5 bases, with 12 bases left between them. Germline V gene sequence: CDR1 MDHEN, CDR2 SYDVKM. The CDR3 consists of 14 residues.

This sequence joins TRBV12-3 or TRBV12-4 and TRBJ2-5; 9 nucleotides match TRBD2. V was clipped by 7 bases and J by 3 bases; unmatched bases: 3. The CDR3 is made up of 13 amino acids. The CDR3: CASMRGGEETQYF. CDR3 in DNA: TGTGCCAGCATGCGGGGGGGCGAAGAGACCCAGTACTTC.

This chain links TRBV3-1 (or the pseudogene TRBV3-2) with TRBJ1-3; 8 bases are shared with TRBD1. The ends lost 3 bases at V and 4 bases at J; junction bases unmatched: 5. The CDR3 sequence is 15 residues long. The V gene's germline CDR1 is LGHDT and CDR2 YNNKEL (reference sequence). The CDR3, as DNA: TGTGCCAGCAGCCACGACAGGGGATCGGGAAACACCATATATTTT. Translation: CASSHDRGSGNTIYF.

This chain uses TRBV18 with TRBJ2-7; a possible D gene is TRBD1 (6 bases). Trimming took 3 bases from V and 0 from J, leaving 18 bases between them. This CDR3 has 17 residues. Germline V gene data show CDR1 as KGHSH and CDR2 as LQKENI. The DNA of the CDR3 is TGTGCCAGCTCACCTTTCGAGGCAGGGGCGGCCTCCTACGAGCAGTACTTC. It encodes CASSPFEAGAASYEQYF.

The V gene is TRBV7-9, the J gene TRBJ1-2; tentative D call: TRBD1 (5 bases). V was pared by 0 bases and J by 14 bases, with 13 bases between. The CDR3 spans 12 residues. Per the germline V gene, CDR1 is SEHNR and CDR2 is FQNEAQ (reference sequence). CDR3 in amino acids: CASSLALGAGTF. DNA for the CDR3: TGTGCCAGCAGCTTAGCGCTTGGGGCTGGTACCTTC.

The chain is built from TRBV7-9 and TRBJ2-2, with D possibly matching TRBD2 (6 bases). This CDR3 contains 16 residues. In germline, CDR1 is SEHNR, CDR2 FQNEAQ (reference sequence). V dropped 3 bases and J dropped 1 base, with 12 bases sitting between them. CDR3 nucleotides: TGTGCCAGCAGCTTTGGCGGAGGGGAGAACACCGGGGAGCTGTTTTTT. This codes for CASSFGGGENTGELFF.

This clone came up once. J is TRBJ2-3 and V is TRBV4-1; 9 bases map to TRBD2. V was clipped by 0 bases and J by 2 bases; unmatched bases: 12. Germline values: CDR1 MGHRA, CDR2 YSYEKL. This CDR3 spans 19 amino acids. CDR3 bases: TGCGCCAGCAGCCAAGAAGGGACTAGCTGGTCCTCCTACACAGATACGCAGTATTTT. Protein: CASSQEGTSWSSYTDTQYF.

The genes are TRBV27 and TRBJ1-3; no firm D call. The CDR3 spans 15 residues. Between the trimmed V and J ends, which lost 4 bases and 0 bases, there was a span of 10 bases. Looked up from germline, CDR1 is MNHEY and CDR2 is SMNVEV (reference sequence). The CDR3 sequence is CASSYNGNSGNTIYF. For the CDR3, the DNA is TGTGCCAGCAGTTACAACGGCAACTCTGGAAACACCATATATTTT.

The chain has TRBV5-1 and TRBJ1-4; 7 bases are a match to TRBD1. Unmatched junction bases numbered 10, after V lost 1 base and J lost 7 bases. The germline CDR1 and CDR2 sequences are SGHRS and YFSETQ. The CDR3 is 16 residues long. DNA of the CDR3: TGCGCCAGCAGCTTGTTGGGTAGGGGGCAGGGTGAAAAACTGTTTTTT. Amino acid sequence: CASSLLGRGQGEKLFF.

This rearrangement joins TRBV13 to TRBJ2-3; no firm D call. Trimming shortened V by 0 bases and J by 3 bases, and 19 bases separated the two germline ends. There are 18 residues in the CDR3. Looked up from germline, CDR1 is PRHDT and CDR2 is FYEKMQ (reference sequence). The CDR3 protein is CASSLGANRGRRTDTQYF. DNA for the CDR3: TGTGCCAGCAGCTTAGGGGCCAACAGAGGTCGAAGAACAGATACGCAGTATTTT.

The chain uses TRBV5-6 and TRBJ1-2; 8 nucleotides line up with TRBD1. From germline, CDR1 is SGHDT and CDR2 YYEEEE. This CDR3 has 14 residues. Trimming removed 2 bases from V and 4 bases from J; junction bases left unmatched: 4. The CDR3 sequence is CASSLLTGGYGYTF. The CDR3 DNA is TGTGCCAGCAGCTTATTAACAGGGGGCTATGGCTACACCTTC.

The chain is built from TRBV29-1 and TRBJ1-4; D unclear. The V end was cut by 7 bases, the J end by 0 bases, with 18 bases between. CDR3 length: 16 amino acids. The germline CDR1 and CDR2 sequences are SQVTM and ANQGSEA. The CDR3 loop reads CSAGSGLGTTNEKLFF. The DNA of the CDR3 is TGCAGCGCCGGGTCGGGTCTCGGGACAACTAATGAAAAACTGTTTTTT.

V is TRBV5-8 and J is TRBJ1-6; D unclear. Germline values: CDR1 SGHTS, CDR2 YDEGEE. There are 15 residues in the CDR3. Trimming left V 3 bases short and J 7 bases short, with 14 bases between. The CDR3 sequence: CASSYGRIRNSPLHF. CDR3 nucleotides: TGTGCCAGCAGCTATGGGCGGATACGGAATTCACCCCTCCACTTT.